This T cell receptor (beta chain) was recovered during a study of blood T cell repertoires in COVID-19. Study in general: Collection of acute and convalescent COVID-19 samples took place in the United States, Italy and Spain.

This CDR3 comprises 14 residues. The junction had 11 bases not matched to a gene; V was cut back by 8 bases and J by 7 bases. CDR1 and CDR2 (germline): LNHDA, SQIVND (reference sequence). Profiled with immunoSEQ multiplex PCR; TCRdb holds only in-frame clones, not every one. The sample shows over 200,000 clones, around 82% of them seen only once. The material sequenced was peripheral blood. J is TRBJ2-3 and V is TRBV19; TRBD1 agrees at 8 bases. The TCR comes from a woman aged 40-49 years with acute or convalescent COVID-19. CDR3 in amino acids: CASSTGARRNTQYF. The CDR3 nucleotides are TGTGCCAGTTCGACAGGGGCCAGGAGAAATACGCAGTATTTT. The variable domain in full, completed from reference TRBV19 and TRBJ2-3, reads DGGITQSPKYLFRKEGQNVTLSCEQNLNHDAMYWYRQDPGQGLRLIYYSQIVNDFQKGDIAEGYSVSREKKESFPLTVTSAQKNPTAFYLCASSTGARRNTQYFGPGTRLTVL.